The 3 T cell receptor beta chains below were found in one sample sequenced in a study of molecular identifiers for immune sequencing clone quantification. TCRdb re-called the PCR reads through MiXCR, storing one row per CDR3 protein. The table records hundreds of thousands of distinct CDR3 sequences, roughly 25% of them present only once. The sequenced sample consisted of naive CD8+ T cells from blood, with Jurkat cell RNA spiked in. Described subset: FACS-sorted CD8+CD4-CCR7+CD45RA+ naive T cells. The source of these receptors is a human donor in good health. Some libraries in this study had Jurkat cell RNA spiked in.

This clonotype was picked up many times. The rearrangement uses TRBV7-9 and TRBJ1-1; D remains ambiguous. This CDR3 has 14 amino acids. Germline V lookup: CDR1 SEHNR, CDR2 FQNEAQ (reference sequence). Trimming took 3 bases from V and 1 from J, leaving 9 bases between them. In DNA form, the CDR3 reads TGTGCCAGCAGCTTTGGTCGGTCGAACACTGAAGCTTTCTTT. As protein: CASSFGRSNTEAFF.

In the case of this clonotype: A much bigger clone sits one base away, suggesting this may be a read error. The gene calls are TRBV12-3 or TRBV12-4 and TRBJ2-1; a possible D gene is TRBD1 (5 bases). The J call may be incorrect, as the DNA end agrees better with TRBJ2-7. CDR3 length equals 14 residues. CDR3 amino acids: CASPGPRDYNEQYF. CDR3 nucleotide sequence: TGTGCCAGTCCGGGCCCCAGGGATTACAATGAGCAGTACTTC.

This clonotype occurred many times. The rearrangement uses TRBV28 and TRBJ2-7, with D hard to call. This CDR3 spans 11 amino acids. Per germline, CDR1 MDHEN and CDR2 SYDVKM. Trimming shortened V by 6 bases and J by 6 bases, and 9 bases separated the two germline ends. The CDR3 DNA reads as TGTGCCAGCAGCGTAGTGTCCGAGCAGTACTTC. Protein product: CASSVVSEQYF.